The entry that follows covers one T cell receptor beta chain sequence. Antigen: not known. V shed 4 bases, J shed 2 bases, and the junction held 12 bases outside the gene matches. The CDR3 is made up of 17 amino acids. Germline loops: CDR1 SGHDT, CDR2 YYEEEE. These data originate in a study of cytomegalovirus exposure and HLA in healthy donors. Points from the study as a whole: When analyzed later, the rates of TCR association showed variation by HLA locus, with DRB1 the most and HLA-C the fewest. At a 0.05 false discovery rate, a later analysis found 16,951 TCR beta sequences to be associated with HLA alleles.

PCR primers comprised 60 Vbeta and 13 Jbeta primers. Using immunoSEQ multiplex PCR, the repertoire was profiled, and TCRdb retains in-frame clones only, with some absent. The table shows more than 90,000 clones, with 76% occurring only once. This TCR derives from a man aged 40-50 years in good health and CMV-seronegative. The chain has TRBV5-6 and TRBJ2-3; 8 bases are shared with TRBD1. Specimen: PBMCs. In nucleotides, the CDR3 is TGTGCCAGCAGCCCTCCTTACCGGGACAGGTTCACAGATACGCAGTATTTT. This codes for CASSPPYRDRFTDTQYF. Complete variable domain (other parts from reference TRBV5-6 and TRBJ2-3): DAGVTQSPTHLIKTRGQQVTLRCSPKSGHDTVSWYQQALGQGPQFIFQYYEEEERQRGNFPDRFSGHQFPNYSSELNVNALLLGDSALYLCASSPPYRDRFTDTQYFGPGTRLTVL.